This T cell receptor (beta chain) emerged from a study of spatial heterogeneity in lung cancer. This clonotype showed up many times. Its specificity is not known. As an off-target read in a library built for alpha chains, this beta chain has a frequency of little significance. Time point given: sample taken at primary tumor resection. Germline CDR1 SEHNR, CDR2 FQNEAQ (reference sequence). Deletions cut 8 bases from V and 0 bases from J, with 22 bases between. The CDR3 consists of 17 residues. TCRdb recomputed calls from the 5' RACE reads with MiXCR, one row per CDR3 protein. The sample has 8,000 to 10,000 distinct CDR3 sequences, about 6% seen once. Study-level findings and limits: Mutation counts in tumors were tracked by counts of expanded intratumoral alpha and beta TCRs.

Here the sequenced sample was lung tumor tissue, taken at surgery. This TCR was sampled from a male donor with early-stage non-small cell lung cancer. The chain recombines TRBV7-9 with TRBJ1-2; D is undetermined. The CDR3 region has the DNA TGTGCCAGCCTTGATCTTGGAGCTAGGCGGTCTAACTATGGCTACACCTTC. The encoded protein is CASLDLGARRSNYGYTF.